Listed here is a single T cell receptor beta chain. Generated by immunoSEQ multiplex PCR, the TCRdb table keeps only in-frame clones and is missing some. The repertoire holds around 430,000 clones, with roughly 89% as singletons. This entry belongs to a study of blood T cell repertoires in COVID-19. Symptom resolution, clearance, or two negative PCRs marked donors in Cohort 3 as recovered. The TCR sequence derives from a woman between 50 and 59 years old who had recovered from COVID-19. Material for sequencing was PBMCs or T cells enriched from blood (not recorded which).

Here the CDR3 DNA reads TGCGCCAGCAGATCTGGGACTACCGCCACAGATACGCAGTATTTT. Encoded protein: CASRSGTTATDTQYF. The chain couples TRBV5-1 to TRBJ2-3; 7 positions match TRBD2. CDR3 length: 15 residues. V gave up 5 bases and J gave up 2 bases; unmatched junction bases: 8. Germline V gene data show CDR1 as SGHRS and CDR2 as YFSETQ.